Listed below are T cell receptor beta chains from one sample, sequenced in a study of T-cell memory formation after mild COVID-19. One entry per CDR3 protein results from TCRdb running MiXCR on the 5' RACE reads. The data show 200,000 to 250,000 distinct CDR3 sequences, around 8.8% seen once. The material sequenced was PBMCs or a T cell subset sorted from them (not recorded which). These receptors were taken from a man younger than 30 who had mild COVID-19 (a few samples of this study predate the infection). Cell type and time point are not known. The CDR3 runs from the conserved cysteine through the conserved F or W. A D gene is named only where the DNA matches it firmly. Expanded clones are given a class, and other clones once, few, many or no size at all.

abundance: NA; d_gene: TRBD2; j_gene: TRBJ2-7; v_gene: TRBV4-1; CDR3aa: CASSPSGTRFHEQYF; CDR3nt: TGCGCCAGCAGCCCCTCCGGGACTAGGTTCCACGAGCAGTACTTC
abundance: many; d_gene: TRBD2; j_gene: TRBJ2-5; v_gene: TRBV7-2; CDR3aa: CASRRLAGQQETQYF; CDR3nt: TGTGCCAGCAGGCGACTAGCGGGGCAACAAGAGACCCAGTACTTC
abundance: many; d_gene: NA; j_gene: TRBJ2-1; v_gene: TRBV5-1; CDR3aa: CASSLVGDDYNEQFF; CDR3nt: TGCGCCAGCAGCTTGGTTGGGGACGACTACAATGAGCAGTTCTTC
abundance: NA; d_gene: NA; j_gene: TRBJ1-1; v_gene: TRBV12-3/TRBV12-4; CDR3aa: CASRTFMNTEAFF; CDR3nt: TGTGCCAGCAGGACATTTATGAACACTGAAGCTTTCTTT
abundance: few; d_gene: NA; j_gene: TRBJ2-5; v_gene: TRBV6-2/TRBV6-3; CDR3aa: CASSYGRETQYF; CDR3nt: TGTGCCAGCAGTTACGGACGAGAGACCCAGTACTTC
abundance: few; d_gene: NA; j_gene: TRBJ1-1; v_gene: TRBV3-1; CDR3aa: CASSQGHIGEAFF; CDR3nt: TGTGCCAGCAGCCAAGGACATATCGGGGAAGCTTTCTTT
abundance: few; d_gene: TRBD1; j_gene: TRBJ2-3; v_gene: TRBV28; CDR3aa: CASSFQGATQYF; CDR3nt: TGTGCCAGCAGTTTTCAGGGGGCAACGCAGTATTTT
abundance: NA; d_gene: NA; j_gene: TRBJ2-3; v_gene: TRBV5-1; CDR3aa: CASSVTPPNTQYF; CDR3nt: TGCGCCAGCAGTGTCACACCCCCAAATACGCAGTATTTT
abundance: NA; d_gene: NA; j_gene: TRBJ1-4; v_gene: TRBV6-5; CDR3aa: CASSLLGGARDEKLFF; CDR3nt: TGTGCCAGCAGCCTCCTGGGTGGAGCGAGAGATGAAAAACTGTTTTTT
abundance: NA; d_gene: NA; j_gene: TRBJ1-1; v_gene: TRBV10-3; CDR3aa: CAIFRNTEAFF; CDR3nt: TGTGCCATTTTTAGGAACACTGAAGCTTTCTTT
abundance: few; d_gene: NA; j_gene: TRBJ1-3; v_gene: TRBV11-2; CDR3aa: CASSLDLTGNTIYF; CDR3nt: TGTGCCAGCAGCTTAGACCTGACTGGAAACACCATATATTTT
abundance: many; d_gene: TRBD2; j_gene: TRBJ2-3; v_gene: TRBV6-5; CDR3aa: CASSGGYTQYF; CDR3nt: TGTGCCAGCAGCGGGGGGTATACGCAGTATTTT
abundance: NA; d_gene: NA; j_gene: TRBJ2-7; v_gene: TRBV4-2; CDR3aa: CASRLRQQTTQQYF; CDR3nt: TGTGCCAGCAGACTCCGGCAGCAGACGACCCAGCAGTACTTC
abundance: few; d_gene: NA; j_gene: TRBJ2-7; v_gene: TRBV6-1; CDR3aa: CASSGGTGSHYEQYF; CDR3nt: TGTGCCAGCAGTGGAGGTACAGGGAGCCACTACGAGCAGTACTTC
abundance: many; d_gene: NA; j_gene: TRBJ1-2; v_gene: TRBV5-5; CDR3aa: CASSFLNTANYGYTF; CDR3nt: TGTGCCAGCAGCTTCCTAAACACAGCTAACTATGGCTACACCTTC
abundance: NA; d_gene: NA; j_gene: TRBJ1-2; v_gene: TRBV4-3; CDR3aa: CASSQAFPGTNYGYTF; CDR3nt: TGCGCCAGCAGCCAAGCCTTCCCGGGGACAAACTATGGCTACACCTTC
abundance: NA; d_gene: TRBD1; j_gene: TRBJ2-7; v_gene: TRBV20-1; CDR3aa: CSAREGNQGVQYF; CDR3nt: TGCAGTGCTAGAGAGGGGAATCAGGGGGTGCAGTACTTC
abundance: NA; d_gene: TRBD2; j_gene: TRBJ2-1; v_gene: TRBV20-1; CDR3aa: CSPRSATSGGKQFF; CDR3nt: TGCAGTCCTAGGTCCGCGACTAGCGGGGGAAAGCAGTTCTTC
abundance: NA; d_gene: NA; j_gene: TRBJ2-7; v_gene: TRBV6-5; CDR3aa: CASWKSGGEVRQYF; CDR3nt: TGTGCCAGTTGGAAGTCTGGCGGGGAAGTGAGGCAGTACTTC
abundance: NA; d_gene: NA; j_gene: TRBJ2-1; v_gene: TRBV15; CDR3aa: CATSRTGGHEQFF; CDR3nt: TGTGCCACCAGCAGGACAGGAGGGCATGAGCAGTTCTTC
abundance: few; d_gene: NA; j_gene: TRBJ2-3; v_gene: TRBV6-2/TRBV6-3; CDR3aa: CASSYSRGSDTQYF; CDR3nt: TGTGCCAGCAGTTACAGCAGGGGATCAGATACGCAGTATTTT
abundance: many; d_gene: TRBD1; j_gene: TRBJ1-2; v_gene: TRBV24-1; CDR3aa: CATSDPGTDRDGYTF; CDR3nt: TGTGCCACCAGTGATCCCGGGACAGACAGGGATGGCTACACCTTC
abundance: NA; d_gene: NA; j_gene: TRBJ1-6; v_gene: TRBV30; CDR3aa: CAWKGLYNSPLHF; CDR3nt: TGTGCCTGGAAAGGCCTCTATAATTCACCCCTCCACTTT
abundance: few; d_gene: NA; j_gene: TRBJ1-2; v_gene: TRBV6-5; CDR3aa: CASSYSGPLNYGYTF; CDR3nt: TGTGCCAGCAGTTACTCGGGACCTTTAAACTATGGCTACACCTTC
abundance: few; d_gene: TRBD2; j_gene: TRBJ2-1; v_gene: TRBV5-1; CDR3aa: CASSLASGVYNEQFF; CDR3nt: TGCGCCAGCAGCTTGGCTAGCGGGGTCTACAATGAGCAGTTCTTC
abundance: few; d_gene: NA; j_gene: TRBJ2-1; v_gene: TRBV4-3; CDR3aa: CASSQAGGSSYNEQFF; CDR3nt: TGCGCCAGCAGCCAGGCAGGGGGGAGCTCCTACAATGAGCAGTTCTTC
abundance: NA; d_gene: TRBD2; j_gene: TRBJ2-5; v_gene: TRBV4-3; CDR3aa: CASSQAAGRAGETQYF; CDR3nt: TGCGCCAGCAGCCAAGCAGCGGGGCGGGCAGGAGAGACCCAGTACTTC
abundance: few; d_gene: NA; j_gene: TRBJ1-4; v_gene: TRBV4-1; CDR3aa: CASSQVFGSNEKLFF; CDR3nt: TGCGCCAGCAGCCAAGTTTTTGGGTCTAATGAAAAACTGTTTTTT
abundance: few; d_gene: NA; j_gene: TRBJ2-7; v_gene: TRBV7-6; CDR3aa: CASSFWKDGLRKYF; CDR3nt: TGTGCCAGCAGTTTTTGGAAGGACGGACTAAGGAAGTACTTC
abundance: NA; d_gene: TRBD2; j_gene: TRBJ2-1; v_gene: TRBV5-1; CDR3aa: CASSLDFLAGVYNEQFF; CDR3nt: TGCGCCAGCAGCTTGGATTTCCTAGCGGGGGTCTACAATGAGCAGTTCTTC
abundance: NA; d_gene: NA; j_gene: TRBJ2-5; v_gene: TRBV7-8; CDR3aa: CASSPRRRETQYF; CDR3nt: TGTGCCAGCAGCCCGAGGCGGCGTGAGACCCAGTACTTC
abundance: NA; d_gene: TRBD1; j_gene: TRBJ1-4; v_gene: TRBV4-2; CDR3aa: CASSQGDSNEKLFF; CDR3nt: TGTGCCAGCAGCCAAGGGGACAGTAATGAAAAACTGTTTTTT
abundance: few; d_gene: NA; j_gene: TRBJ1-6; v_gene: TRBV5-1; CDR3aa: CASSLGGGNKIKGNSPLHF; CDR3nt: TGCGCCAGCAGCTTGGGCGGAGGCAACAAGATAAAAGGCAATTCACCCCTCCACTTT
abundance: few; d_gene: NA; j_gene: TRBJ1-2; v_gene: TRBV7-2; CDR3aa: CASSPPGDYGYTF; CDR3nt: TGTGCCAGCAGCCCCCCTGGGGACTATGGCTACACCTTC
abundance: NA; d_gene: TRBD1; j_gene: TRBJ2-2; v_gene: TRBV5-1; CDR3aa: CASSSGTGGTGELFF; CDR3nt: TGCGCCAGCAGCTCCGGGACAGGGGGAACCGGGGAGCTGTTTTTT
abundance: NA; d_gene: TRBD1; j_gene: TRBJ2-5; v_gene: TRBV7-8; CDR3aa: CASSLSRGRGLETQYF; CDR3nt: TGTGCCAGCAGCTTATCCAGGGGCAGGGGGCTTGAGACCCAGTACTTC
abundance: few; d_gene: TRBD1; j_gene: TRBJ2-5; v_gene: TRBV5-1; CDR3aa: CASSQGQGQGWKTQYF; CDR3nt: TGCGCCAGCAGCCAGGGGCAGGGACAGGGGTGGAAGACCCAGTACTTC
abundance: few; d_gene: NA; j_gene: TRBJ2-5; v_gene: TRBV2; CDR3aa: CASSARSGTQYF; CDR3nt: TGTGCCAGCAGTGCTAGATCTGGGACCCAGTACTTC
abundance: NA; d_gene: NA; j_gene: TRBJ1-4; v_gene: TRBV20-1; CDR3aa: CSARTRPTNEKLFF; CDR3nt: TGCAGTGCTAGAACCAGGCCAACTAATGAAAAACTGTTTTTT
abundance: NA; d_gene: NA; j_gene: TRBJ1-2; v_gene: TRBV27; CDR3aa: CASSFTIHYGYTF; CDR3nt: TGTGCCAGCAGTTTCACAATACACTATGGCTACACCTTC
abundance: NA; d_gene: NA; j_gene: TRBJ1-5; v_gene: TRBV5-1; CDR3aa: CASSLEGSGHQPQHF; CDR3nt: TGCGCCAGCAGCTTGGAGGGGTCGGGTCATCAGCCCCAGCATTTT
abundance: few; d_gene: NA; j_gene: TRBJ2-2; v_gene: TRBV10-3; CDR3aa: CAISADRTGAGELFF; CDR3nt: TGTGCCATCAGTGCGGACAGGACGGGGGCCGGGGAGCTGTTTTTT
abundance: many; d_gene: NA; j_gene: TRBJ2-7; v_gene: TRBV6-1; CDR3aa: CASSEEGPTYEQYF; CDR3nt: TGTGCCAGCAGTGAAGAGGGGCCGACCTACGAGCAGTACTTC
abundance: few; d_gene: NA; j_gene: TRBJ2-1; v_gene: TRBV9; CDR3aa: CASSPHGGALSNEQFF; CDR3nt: TGTGCCAGCAGCCCCCACGGCGGGGCATTGAGCAATGAGCAGTTCTTC
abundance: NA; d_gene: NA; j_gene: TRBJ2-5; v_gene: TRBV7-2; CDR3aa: CASSSSSVETQYF; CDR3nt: TGTGCCAGCAGCTCCTCCAGCGTGGAGACCCAGTACTTC
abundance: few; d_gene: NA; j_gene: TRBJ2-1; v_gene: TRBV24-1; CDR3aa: CATSERNEQFF; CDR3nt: TGTGCCACCTCCGAGAGGAATGAGCAGTTCTTC
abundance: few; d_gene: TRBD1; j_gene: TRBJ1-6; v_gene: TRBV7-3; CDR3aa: CASSRTGRNSPLHF; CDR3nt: TGTGCCAGCAGCCGGACAGGGAGAAATTCACCCCTCCACTTT
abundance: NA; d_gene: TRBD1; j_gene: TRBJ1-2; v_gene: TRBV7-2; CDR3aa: CASSLGIFGGTGRGYTF; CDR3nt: TGTGCCAGCAGCTTAGGAATCTTTGGGGGGACAGGGAGAGGCTACACCTTC
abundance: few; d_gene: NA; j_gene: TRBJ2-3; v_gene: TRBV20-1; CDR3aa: CSATERRDSHRTDTQYF; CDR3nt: TGCAGTGCAACGGAACGCCGGGACTCACACCGCACAGATACGCAGTATTTT
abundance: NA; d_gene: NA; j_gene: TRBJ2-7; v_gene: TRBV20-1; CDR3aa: CSARGQVSYEQYF; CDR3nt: TGCAGTGCTAGAGGACAGGTGTCCTACGAGCAGTACTTC
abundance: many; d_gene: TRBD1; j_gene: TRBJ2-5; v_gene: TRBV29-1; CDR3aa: CSVPGQGLQETQYF; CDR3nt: TGCAGCGTTCCGGGACAGGGGCTCCAAGAGACCCAGTACTTC
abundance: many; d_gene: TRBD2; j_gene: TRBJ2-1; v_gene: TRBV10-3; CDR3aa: CAISEGLAGALNEQFF; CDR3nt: TGTGCCATCAGTGAGGGCTTAGCGGGGGCCCTCAATGAGCAGTTCTTC
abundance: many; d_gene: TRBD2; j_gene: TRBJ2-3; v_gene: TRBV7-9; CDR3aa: CASSFPGTSVSGDTQYF; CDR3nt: TGTGCCAGCAGCTTCCCCGGGACTAGCGTCAGTGGAGATACGCAGTATTTT
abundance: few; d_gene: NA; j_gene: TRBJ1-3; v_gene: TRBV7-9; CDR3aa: CASSLVTGNTIYF; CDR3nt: TGTGCCAGCAGCTTAGTAACCGGAAACACCATATATTTT
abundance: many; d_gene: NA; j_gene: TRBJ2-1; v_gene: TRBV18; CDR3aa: CASSPGADTYNEQFF; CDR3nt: TGTGCCAGCTCACCCGGGGCGGACACCTACAATGAGCAGTTCTTC
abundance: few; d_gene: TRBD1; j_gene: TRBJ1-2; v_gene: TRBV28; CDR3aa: CASMSGTVYDGYTF; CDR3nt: TGTGCCAGCATGTCCGGGACAGTTTATGATGGCTACACCTTC
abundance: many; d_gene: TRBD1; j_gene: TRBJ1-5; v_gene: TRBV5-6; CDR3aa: CASSLTGGGNQPQHF; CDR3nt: TGTGCCAGCAGTCTTACAGGGGGCGGCAATCAGCCCCAGCATTTT